The entry below gives a single T cell receptor (beta chain) sequence along with its context. Its cognate antigen has yet to be identified. No base qualities exist here, and no much larger clone lies one base off it. Instrument used: Illumina MiSeq. For TCRbeta CDR3 amplification, the template was genomic DNA taken from the sorted T cell subsets. The TCRbeta CDR3 region was amplified by multiplex PCR with 30 forward and 13 reverse primers. After the PCR products were purified with AMPure XP beads, a second PCR of 25 cycles was run to add indices and adaptors. Libraries were gel-purified using the QIAquick Gel Extraction Kit before sequencing. For the original study's pipeline: FLASH was used to merge the paired-end reads, and IgBLAST was used to align the reads to IMGT V, D and J germline references. Reads with below 70% alignment identity to germline references were discarded, and 10 million to 14 million reads were retained study-wide. CDR3 boundaries, reading frame and productivity were assigned according to IMGT definitions. A highly-expanded clone was defined as any clone making up 1% or more of reads, and normalized Shannon entropy served as the measure of diversity. Group differences in Shannon entropy were tested with unpaired two-tailed t-tests. TCRdb trimmed public reads at Q25 via fastp, called clones via MiXCR and kept in-frame beta chains. Entries are consolidated by CDR3 protein sequence, retaining the most common genes and DNA. The V and J calls and clone size come from TCRdb's table, not from the authors' own analysis. This sample holds fewer than 300,000 distinct CDR3 sequences; more than 45% were observed only once. Approximately 13% of the sample rests with the top ten.

The data derive from a study of type 1 and type 2 diabetes patients (dated by TCRdb to the mid-2010s). Background for the entire study: Recruited in China, the cohort was made up of 9 or 10 type 1 diabetes patients, a few type 2 diabetes patients and about 6 nondiabetic controls. Throughout the study, CD4 or CD8 MicroBeads on MACS columns were used to positively select CD4+ and CD8+ T cells from PBMCs. Altogether, approximately 19 million paired-end reads were produced across the whole study. In the study, high-throughput sequencing was used to profile TCRbeta repertoires so that type 1 diabetes, type 2 diabetes and nondiabetic individuals could be compared. Type 2 diabetes patients were used as a disease comparison group for the type 1 diabetes patients. Similar V gene usage was observed when roughly 19-cycle and roughly 25-cycle amplification were compared, suggesting similar primer efficiencies and random PCR bias. Sequencing of the TCRbeta libraries was paired-end and was performed on Illumina HiSeq 2000 or MiSeq instruments. Broad study findings and their caveats: Because only a limited number of T2D and control samples were sequenced, some T1D-only HECs might also appear in more T2D or control samples. In both CD4+ and CD8+ T cells, type 2 diabetes repertoires were highly diverse, with diversity significantly greater than that of type 1 diabetes repertoires. The study groups were not matched for age and gender, which could possibly have biased interpretation. V and J gene usage patterns of type 2 diabetes and control samples were highly correlated, averaging approximately 0.97 between samples. Only a few highly-expanded CD4+ clones (median one) were found in type 2 diabetes patients, and these clones made up a median about 3.9% of reads.

Every diabetic patient fulfilled standard classification criteria for type 1 or type 2 diabetes, and glucose and C-peptide were measured using WHO-recommended methods. Donors with other autoimmune diseases or infections within the previous four weeks were excluded. From each participant, about 10 milliliters of peripheral blood were collected. LymphoPrep density separation was used to isolate PBMCs. The TCR sequence derives from a man aged 18-30 years with type 2 diabetes. Sequenced input: peripheral blood mononuclear cells (PBMCs).

CDR3 protein: CASSIMGGTYNEQFF. The nucleotides read TGTGCCAGTAGTATTATGGGAGGGACGTACAATGAGCAGTTCTTC. In this chain, TRBV19 is recombined with TRBJ2-5, and 7 bases in between align with TRBD2. The J call is uncertain, as TRBJ2-1 better fits the DNA end. CDR1 and CDR2 are read off the germline V gene (reference sequence) as LNHDA and SQIVND. Measured from the cysteine to the phenylalanine, the CDR3 is 15 residues long. The sequence is cut down to CDR3 DNA, 45 bases in frame from base 1.